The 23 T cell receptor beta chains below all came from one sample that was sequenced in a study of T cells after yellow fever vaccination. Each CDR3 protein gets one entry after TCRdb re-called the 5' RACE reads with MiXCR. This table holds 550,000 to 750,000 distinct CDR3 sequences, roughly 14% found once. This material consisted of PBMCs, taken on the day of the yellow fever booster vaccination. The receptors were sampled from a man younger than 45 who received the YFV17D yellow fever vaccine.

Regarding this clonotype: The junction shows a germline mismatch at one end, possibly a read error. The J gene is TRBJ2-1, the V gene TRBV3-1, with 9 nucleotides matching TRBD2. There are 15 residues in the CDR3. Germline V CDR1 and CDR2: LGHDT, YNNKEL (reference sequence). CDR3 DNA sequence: TGTGCCACCAGCACAAGCGGGAGGACCCACAATGAGCAGTTCTTC. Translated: CATSTSGRTHNEQFF.

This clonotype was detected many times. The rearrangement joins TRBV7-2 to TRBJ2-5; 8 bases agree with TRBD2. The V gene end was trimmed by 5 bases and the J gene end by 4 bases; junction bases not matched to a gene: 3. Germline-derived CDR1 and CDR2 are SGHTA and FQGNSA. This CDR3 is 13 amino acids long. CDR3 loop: CASSTGLAETQYF. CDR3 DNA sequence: TGTGCCAGCAGCACTGGACTAGCAGAGACCCAGTACTTC. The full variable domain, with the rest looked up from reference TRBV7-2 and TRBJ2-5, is GAGVSQSPSNKVTEKGKDVELRCDPISGHTALYWYRQSLGQGLEFLIYFQGNSAPDKSGLPSDRFSAERTGGSVSTLTIQRTQQEDSAVYLCASSTGLAETQYFGPGTRLLVL.

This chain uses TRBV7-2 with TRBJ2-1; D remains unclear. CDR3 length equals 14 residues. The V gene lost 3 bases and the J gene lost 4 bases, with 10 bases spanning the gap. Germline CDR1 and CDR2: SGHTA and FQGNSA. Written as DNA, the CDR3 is TGTGCCAGCAGCTTGTTCGGAGCGTACAATGAGCAGTTCTTC. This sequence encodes CASSLFGAYNEQFF.

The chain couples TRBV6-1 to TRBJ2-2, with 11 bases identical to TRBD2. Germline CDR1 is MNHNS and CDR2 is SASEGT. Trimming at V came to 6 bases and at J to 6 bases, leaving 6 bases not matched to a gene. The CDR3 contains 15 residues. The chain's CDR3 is CASSLSGRAPGELFF. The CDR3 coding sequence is TGTGCCAGCAGCCTTAGCGGGAGGGCCCCCGGGGAGCTGTTTTTT.

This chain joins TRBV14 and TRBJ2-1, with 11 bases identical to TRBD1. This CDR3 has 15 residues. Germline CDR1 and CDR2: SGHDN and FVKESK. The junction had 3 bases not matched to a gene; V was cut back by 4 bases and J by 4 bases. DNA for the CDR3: TGTGCCAGCAGCCCGGGACAGGGGGAATACAATGAGCAGTTCTTC. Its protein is CASSPGQGEYNEQFF.

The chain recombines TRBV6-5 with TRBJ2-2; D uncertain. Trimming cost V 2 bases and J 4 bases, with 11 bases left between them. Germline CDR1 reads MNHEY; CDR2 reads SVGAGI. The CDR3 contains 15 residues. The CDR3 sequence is CASSYPPAGTGELFF. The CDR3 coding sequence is TGTGCCAGCAGTTACCCCCCGGCCGGCACCGGGGAGCTGTTTTTT.

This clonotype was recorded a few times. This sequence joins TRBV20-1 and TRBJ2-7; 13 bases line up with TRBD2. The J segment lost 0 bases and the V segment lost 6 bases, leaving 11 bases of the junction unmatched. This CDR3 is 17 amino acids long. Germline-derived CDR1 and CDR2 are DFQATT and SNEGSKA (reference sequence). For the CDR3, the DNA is TGCAGTGCAGCGGGGACTAGCGGGAAGTCGAGCTCCTACGAGCAGTACTTC. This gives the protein CSAAGTSGKSSSYEQYF.

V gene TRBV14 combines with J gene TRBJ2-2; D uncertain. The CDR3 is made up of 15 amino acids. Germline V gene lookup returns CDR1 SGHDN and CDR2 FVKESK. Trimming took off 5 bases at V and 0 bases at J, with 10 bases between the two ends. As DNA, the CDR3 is TGTGCCAGCAGCATACTAAGATCGAACACCGGGGAGCTGTTTTTT. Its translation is CASSILRSNTGELFF.

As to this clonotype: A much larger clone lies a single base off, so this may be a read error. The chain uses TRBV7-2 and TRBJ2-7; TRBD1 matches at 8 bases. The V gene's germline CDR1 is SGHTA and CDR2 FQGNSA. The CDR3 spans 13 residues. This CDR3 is CASGFTGGYEQYF. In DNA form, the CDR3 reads TGTGCCAGCGGCTTTACAGGGGGCTACGAGCAGTACTTC.

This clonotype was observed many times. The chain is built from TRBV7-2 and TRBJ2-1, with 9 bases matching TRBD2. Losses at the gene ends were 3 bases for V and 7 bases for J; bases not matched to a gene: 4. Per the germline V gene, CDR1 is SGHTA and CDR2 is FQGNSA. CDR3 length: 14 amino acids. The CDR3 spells CASSLSSGVNEQFF. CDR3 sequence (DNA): TGTGCCAGCAGCTTGTCTAGCGGGGTAAATGAGCAGTTCTTC. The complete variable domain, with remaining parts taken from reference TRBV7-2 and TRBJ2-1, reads GAGVSQSPSNKVTEKGKDVELRCDPISGHTALYWYRQSLGQGLEFLIYFQGNSAPDKSGLPSDRFSAERTGGSVSTLTIQRTQQEDSAVYLCASSLSSGVNEQFFGPGTRLTVL.

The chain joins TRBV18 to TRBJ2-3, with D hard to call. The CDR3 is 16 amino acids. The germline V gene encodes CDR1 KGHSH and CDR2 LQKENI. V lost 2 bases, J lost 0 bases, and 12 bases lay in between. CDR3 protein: CASSPRAVTSTDTQYF. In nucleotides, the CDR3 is TGTGCCAGCTCACCAAGGGCAGTCACTAGCACAGATACGCAGTATTTT.

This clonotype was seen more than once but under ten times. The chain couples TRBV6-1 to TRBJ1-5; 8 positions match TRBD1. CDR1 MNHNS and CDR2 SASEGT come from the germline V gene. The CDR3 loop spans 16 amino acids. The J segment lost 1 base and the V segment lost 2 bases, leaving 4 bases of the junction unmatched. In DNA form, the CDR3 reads TGTGCCAGCAGTGAAAGACAGGGGATGAGCAATCAGCCCCAGCATTTT. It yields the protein CASSERQGMSNQPQHF.

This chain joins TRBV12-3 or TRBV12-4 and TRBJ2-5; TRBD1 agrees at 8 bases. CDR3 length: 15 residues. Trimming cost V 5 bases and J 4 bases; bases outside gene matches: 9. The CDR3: CASSPLGTGGETQYF. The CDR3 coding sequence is TGTGCCAGCAGTCCCCTAGGGACAGGAGGAGAGACCCAGTACTTC.

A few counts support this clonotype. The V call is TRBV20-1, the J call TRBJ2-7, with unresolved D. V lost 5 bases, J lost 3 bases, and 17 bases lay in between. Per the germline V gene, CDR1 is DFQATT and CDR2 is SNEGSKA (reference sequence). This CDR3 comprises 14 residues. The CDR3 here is CSAVRLPTFYEQYF. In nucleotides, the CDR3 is TGCAGTGCTGTGAGGCTCCCTACCTTCTACGAGCAGTACTTC.

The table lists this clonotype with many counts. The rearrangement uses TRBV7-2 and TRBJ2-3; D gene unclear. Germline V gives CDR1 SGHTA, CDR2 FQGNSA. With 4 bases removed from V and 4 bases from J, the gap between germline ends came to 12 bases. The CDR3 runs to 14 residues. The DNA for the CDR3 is TGTGCCAGCAGCTCCCTCCCCCGTCCAGATACGCAGTATTTT. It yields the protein CASSSLPRPDTQYF.

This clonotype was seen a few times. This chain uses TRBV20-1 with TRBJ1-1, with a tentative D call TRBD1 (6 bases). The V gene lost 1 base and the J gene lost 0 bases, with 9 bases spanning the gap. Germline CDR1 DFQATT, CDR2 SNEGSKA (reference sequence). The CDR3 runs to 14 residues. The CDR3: CSARAGHMNTEAFF. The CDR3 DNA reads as TGCAGTGCTAGAGCGGGACACATGAACACTGAAGCTTTCTTT.

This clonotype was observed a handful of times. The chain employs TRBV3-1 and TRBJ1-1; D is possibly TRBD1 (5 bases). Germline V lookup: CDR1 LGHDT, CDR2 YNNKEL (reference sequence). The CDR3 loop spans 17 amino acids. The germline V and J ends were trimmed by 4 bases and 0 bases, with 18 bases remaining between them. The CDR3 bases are TGTGCCAGCAGCCCGACTTTGGGGCCTCGGGTGAACACTGAAGCTTTCTTT. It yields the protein CASSPTLGPRVNTEAFF.

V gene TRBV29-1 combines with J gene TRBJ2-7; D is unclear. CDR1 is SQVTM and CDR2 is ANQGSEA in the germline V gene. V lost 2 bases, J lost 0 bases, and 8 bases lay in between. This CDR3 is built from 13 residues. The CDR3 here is CSVETSSSYEQYF. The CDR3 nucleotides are TGCAGCGTTGAAACTTCCAGCTCCTACGAGCAGTACTTC.

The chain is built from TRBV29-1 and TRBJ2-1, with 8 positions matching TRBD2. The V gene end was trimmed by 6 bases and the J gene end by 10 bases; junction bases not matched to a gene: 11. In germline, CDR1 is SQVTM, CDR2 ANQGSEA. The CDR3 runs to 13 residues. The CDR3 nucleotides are TGCAGCGTAAAGAGCGGGAGAGGAGACGAGCAGTTCTTC. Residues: CSVKSGRGDEQFF.

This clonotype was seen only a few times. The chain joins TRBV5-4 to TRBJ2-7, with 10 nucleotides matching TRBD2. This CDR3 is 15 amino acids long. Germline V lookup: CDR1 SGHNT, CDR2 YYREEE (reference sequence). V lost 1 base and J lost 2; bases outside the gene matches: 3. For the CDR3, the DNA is TGTGCCAGCAGCTTGAAAACTAGCGGGACCTACGAGCAGTACTTC. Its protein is CASSLKTSGTYEQYF.

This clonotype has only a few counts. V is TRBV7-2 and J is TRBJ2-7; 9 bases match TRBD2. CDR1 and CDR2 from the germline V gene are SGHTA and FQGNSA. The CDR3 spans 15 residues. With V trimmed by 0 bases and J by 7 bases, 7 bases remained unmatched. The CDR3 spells CASSLARGRAEEQYF. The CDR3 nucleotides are TGTGCCAGCAGCTTAGCGCGCGGGAGGGCGGAAGAGCAGTACTTC.

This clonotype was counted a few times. Here the CDR3 reads CSARSPGWTDTQYF. In nucleotides, the CDR3 is TGCAGTGCTAGATCACCAGGGTGGACAGATACGCAGTATTTT. This sequence joins TRBV20-1 and TRBJ2-3; tentative D call: TRBD1 (5 bases). The V and J ends lost 2 bases and 3 bases respectively, with 12 bases between them. The CDR3 is 14 residues long. Germline V gene data show CDR1 as DFQATT and CDR2 as SNEGSKA (reference sequence).

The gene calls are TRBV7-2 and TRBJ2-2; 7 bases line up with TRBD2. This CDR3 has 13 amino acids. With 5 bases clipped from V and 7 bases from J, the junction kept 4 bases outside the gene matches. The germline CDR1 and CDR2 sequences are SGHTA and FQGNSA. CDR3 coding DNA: TGTGCCAGCAGCCTCCTAGCGGTCGGGGAGCTGTTTTTT. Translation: CASSLLAVGELFF.